This T cell receptor (beta chain) comes out of a study of Graves' ophthalmopathy and Graves' hyperthyroidism. Study observations and caveats: Ophthalmopathy could be told apart from stable hyperthyroidism by a 13-signature model (approximately 91% sensitivity, 70% to 84% specificity). Progression of ophthalmopathy was predicted by the model with 70% to 71% sensitivity and roughly 74% specificity. Blood also carried most expanded thyroid clonotypes exceeding 0.001 frequency.

RNA transcripts provided the template for amplifying TCR beta CDR3 regions. First-round RT-PCR relied on HTBI primers, and a second-round multiplex PCR came next. TCRdb redid the calling of the multiplex PCR reads with MiXCR, one entry per CDR3 protein. Of roughly 500,000 distinct CDR3 sequences listed, approximately 14% were seen once; the top ten hold approximately 9.8%. With 2 bases removed from V and 6 bases from J, the gap between germline ends came to 13 bases. The CDR3 totals 15 residues. This clonotype has at least ten counts. Its antigen is unknown. It was on clinical symptoms, serum thyroxine, TRAb, thyroid ultrasound and orbital computed tomography that diagnosis relied.

The rearrangement joins TRBV12-3 or TRBV12-4 to TRBJ2-2; possibly TRBD2 for D (6 bases). Sequenced: blood. The sequence derives from a woman aged 25-40 years with Graves' ophthalmopathy. The CDR3 protein is CASSLRRERAGELFF. The CDR3 DNA reads TGTGCCAGCAGTTTAAGGAGGGAAAGGGCCGGGGAGCTGTTTTTT.